These T cell receptor beta chains were read from a single sample in a study of blood T cell repertoires in COVID-19. TCRdb's copy holds only in-frame clones and misses some; the assay was immunoSEQ multiplex PCR. The profile shows about 210,000 clones, 89% of them singletons. Source material: peripheral blood. These receptors were collected from a woman aged 40 to 49 with acute or convalescent COVID-19. The CDR3 runs from the conserved cysteine through the conserved F or W. The order of the fields is CDR3 length, D gene, V gene, clone size, J gene, CDR3 protein, CDR3 DNA. The D gene is left open where the match is weak. Size is omitted from some rows. Given values are once, few, many or a class for expanded clones.

CDR3 length: 13
D gene: NA
V gene: TRBV2
clone size: NA
J gene: TRBJ2-5
CDR3 protein: CASSRTGIETQYF
CDR3 DNA: TGTGCCAGCAGTCGAACAGGGATAGAGACCCAGTACTTC

CDR3 length: 17
D gene: TRBD1
V gene: TRBV7-2
clone size: NA
J gene: TRBJ1-5
CDR3 protein: CASSLRGSGGHNQPQHF
CDR3 DNA: TGTGCCAGCAGCTTACGCGGGTCAGGGGGACACAATCAGCCCCAGCATTTT

CDR3 length: 14
D gene: NA
V gene: TRBV6-6
clone size: NA
J gene: TRBJ1-4
CDR3 protein: CATRGQGSTEKLFF
CDR3 DNA: TGTGCCACCAGAGGGCAGGGGTCTACGGAAAAACTGTTTTTT

CDR3 length: 14
D gene: TRBD2
V gene: TRBV10-3
clone size: NA
J gene: TRBJ2-3
CDR3 protein: CAIRPGTRADTQYF
CDR3 DNA: TGTGCCATCAGACCCGGGACTAGGGCAGATACGCAGTATTTT

CDR3 length: 19
D gene: TRBD2
V gene: TRBV7-8
clone size: NA
J gene: TRBJ2-5
CDR3 protein: CASSLVERAAGGPGKTQYF
CDR3 DNA: TGTGCCAGCAGCTTAGTGGAACGGGCAGCGGGGGGGCCGGGTAAGACCCAGTACTTC

CDR3 length: 19
D gene: TRBD1
V gene: TRBV6-2/TRBV6-3
clone size: NA
J gene: TRBJ1-5
CDR3 protein: CASSYSPGQDIRQEQPQHF
CDR3 DNA: TGTGCCAGCAGTTACTCGCCGGGACAGGACATCAGGCAAGAGCAGCCCCAGCATTTT

CDR3 length: 15
D gene: TRBD1
V gene: TRBV19
clone size: NA
J gene: TRBJ2-2
CDR3 protein: CASSRTGTSTGELFF
CDR3 DNA: TGTGCCAGTAGCAGGACAGGGACATCCACCGGGGAGCTGTTTTTT

CDR3 length: 14
D gene: NA
V gene: TRBV11-3
clone size: NA
J gene: TRBJ1-3
CDR3 protein: CASSLSSSGNTIYF
CDR3 DNA: TGTGCCAGCAGCTTATCCAGCTCTGGAAACACCATATATTTT

CDR3 length: 15
D gene: NA
V gene: TRBV27
clone size: once
J gene: TRBJ1-6
CDR3 protein: CASSLSPTGWSPLHF
CDR3 DNA: TGTGCCAGCAGTTTATCCCCCACAGGGTGGTCACCCCTCCACTTT

CDR3 length: 14
D gene: TRBD1
V gene: TRBV27
clone size: NA
J gene: TRBJ1-6
CDR3 protein: CASSFDRGSSPLHF
CDR3 DNA: TGTGCCAGCAGTTTCGACAGGGGGTCCTCACCCCTCCACTTT

CDR3 length: 16
D gene: TRBD1
V gene: TRBV4-1
clone size: NA
J gene: TRBJ1-1
CDR3 protein: CASSQWAEGANTEAFF
CDR3 DNA: TGCGCCAGCAGCCAGTGGGCGGAGGGGGCGAACACTGAAGCTTTCTTT

CDR3 length: 14
D gene: NA
V gene: TRBV28
clone size: NA
J gene: TRBJ2-5
CDR3 protein: CASSFPGFQETQYF
CDR3 DNA: TGTGCCAGCAGTTTCCCGGGATTCCAAGAGACCCAGTACTTC

CDR3 length: 17
D gene: TRBD1
V gene: TRBV4-1
clone size: NA
J gene: TRBJ1-4
CDR3 protein: CASSQGTGGFTNEKLFF
CDR3 DNA: TGCGCCAGCAGCCAAGGGACAGGGGGGTTCACTAATGAAAAACTGTTTTTT

CDR3 length: 12
D gene: NA
V gene: TRBV6-4
clone size: NA
J gene: TRBJ2-3
CDR3 protein: CASSFSTDTQYF
CDR3 DNA: TGTGCCAGCAGCTTCAGCACAGATACGCAGTATTTT

CDR3 length: 16
D gene: NA
V gene: TRBV7-9
clone size: NA
J gene: TRBJ1-2
CDR3 protein: CASSSTNAGINYGYTF
CDR3 DNA: TGTGCCAGCAGCTCAACCAACGCCGGGATCAACTATGGCTACACCTTC

CDR3 length: 16
D gene: TRBD1
V gene: TRBV19
clone size: once
J gene: TRBJ1-1
CDR3 protein: CASSSDRGRGNTEAFF
CDR3 DNA: TGTGCCAGTAGTAGCGACAGGGGGCGCGGGAACACTGAAGCTTTCTTT

CDR3 length: 14
D gene: TRBD1
V gene: TRBV6-5
clone size: NA
J gene: TRBJ2-4
CDR3 protein: CASGQGDRKNIQYF
CDR3 DNA: TGTGCCAGCGGACAGGGGGACAGAAAAAACATTCAGTACTTC

CDR3 length: 15
D gene: NA
V gene: TRBV9
clone size: NA
J gene: TRBJ1-2
CDR3 protein: CASSVAWFGVYGYTF
CDR3 DNA: TGTGCCAGCAGCGTAGCTTGGTTCGGGGTCTATGGCTACACCTTC

CDR3 length: 11
D gene: NA
V gene: TRBV27
clone size: NA
J gene: TRBJ2-1
CDR3 protein: CASSYGDEQFF
CDR3 DNA: TGTGCCAGCAGTTACGGGGATGAGCAGTTCTTC

CDR3 length: 15
D gene: TRBD1
V gene: TRBV7-9
clone size: NA
J gene: TRBJ2-1
CDR3 protein: CASSPGQGVVNEQFF
CDR3 DNA: TGTGCCAGCAGCCCGGGACAGGGAGTTGTTAATGAGCAGTTCTTC

CDR3 length: 14
D gene: NA
V gene: TRBV6-5
clone size: NA
J gene: TRBJ2-1
CDR3 protein: CASSYGALYLEQFF
CDR3 DNA: TGTGCCAGCAGTTACGGGGCCCTGTACCTTGAGCAGTTCTTC

CDR3 length: 15
D gene: NA
V gene: TRBV10-1
clone size: NA
J gene: TRBJ2-2
CDR3 protein: CASSAQGRQTGELFF
CDR3 DNA: TGCGCCAGCAGCGCGCAGGGGCGCCAGACCGGGGAGCTGTTTTTT

CDR3 length: 15
D gene: NA
V gene: TRBV4-1
clone size: few
J gene: TRBJ1-3
CDR3 protein: CASSQGHGAGNTIYF
CDR3 DNA: TGCGCCAGCAGCCAAGGGCACGGGGCTGGAAACACCATATATTTT

CDR3 length: 14
D gene: NA
V gene: TRBV2
clone size: NA
J gene: TRBJ2-2
CDR3 protein: CASSAASLPGELFF
CDR3 DNA: TGTGCCAGCAGCGCCGCTAGCCTACCCGGGGAGCTGTTTTTT

CDR3 length: 14
D gene: NA
V gene: TRBV7-2
clone size: NA
J gene: TRBJ2-5
CDR3 protein: CASSLAGSLETQYF
CDR3 DNA: TGTGCCAGCAGCTTAGCGGGCTCCCTGGAGACCCAGTACTTC

CDR3 length: 16
D gene: TRBD2
V gene: TRBV27
clone size: NA
J gene: TRBJ2-3
CDR3 protein: CASSSPGLAVPDTQYF
CDR3 DNA: TGTGCCAGCAGTTCACCGGGACTAGCGGTACCAGATACGCAGTATTTT

CDR3 length: 13
D gene: NA
V gene: TRBV7-3
clone size: once
J gene: TRBJ2-3
CDR3 protein: CASSLERLDTQYF
CDR3 DNA: TGTGCCAGCAGCTTGGAGAGGCTAGATACGCAGTATTTT

CDR3 length: 14
D gene: TRBD1
V gene: TRBV11-2
clone size: NA
J gene: TRBJ2-2
CDR3 protein: CASSGRQGVVELFF
CDR3 DNA: TGTGCCAGCAGCGGCCGACAGGGGGTGGTGGAGCTGTTTTTT

CDR3 length: 15
D gene: TRBD1
V gene: TRBV6-5
clone size: NA
J gene: TRBJ2-2
CDR3 protein: CASTRQGGPTGELFF
CDR3 DNA: TGTGCCAGCACCAGACAGGGGGGGCCGACCGGGGAGCTGTTTTTT

CDR3 length: 15
D gene: NA
V gene: TRBV28
clone size: NA
J gene: TRBJ1-1
CDR3 protein: CASSPSDRVNTEAFF
CDR3 DNA: TGTGCCAGCAGTCCGTCGGACAGAGTGAACACTGAAGCTTTCTTT

CDR3 length: 12
D gene: NA
V gene: TRBV13
clone size: once
J gene: TRBJ2-1
CDR3 protein: CASSFREYEQFF
CDR3 DNA: TGTGCCAGCAGCTTCCGGGAGTATGAGCAGTTCTTC

CDR3 length: 16
D gene: NA
V gene: TRBV13
clone size: NA
J gene: TRBJ2-2
CDR3 protein: CASSLYREMNTGELFF
CDR3 DNA: TGTGCCAGCAGCTTGTACAGGGAAATGAACACCGGGGAGCTGTTTTTT

CDR3 length: 15
D gene: NA
V gene: TRBV5-5
clone size: NA
J gene: TRBJ1-1
CDR3 protein: CASSLWAGREAEAFF
CDR3 DNA: TGTGCCAGCAGCTTGTGGGCAGGCCGGGAGGCTGAAGCTTTCTTT

CDR3 length: 15
D gene: TRBD1
V gene: TRBV5-6
clone size: NA
J gene: TRBJ1-1
CDR3 protein: CASSPWQGVNTEAFF
CDR3 DNA: TGTGCCAGCAGCCCCTGGCAGGGGGTGAACACTGAAGCTTTCTTT

CDR3 length: 14
D gene: NA
V gene: TRBV18
clone size: NA
J gene: TRBJ2-5
CDR3 protein: CASSPAGQPETQYF
CDR3 DNA: TGTGCCAGCTCACCAGCAGGACAGCCGGAGACCCAGTACTTC

CDR3 length: 19
D gene: TRBD1
V gene: TRBV5-1
clone size: NA
J gene: TRBJ2-2
CDR3 protein: CASSPFGDRGRGNTGELFF
CDR3 DNA: TGCGCCAGCAGCCCTTTCGGGGACAGGGGGCGCGGGAACACCGGGGAGCTGTTTTTT

CDR3 length: 16
D gene: NA
V gene: TRBV6-5
clone size: NA
J gene: TRBJ1-6
CDR3 protein: CASSYSAPASGSPLHF
CDR3 DNA: TGTGCCAGCAGTTACTCGGCTCCCGCCAGCGGATCACCCCTCCACTTT

CDR3 length: 18
D gene: TRBD1
V gene: TRBV25-1
clone size: NA
J gene: TRBJ2-2
CDR3 protein: CASSEPTGTGGLTGELFF
CDR3 DNA: TGTGCCAGCAGTGAACCTACCGGGACAGGGGGCCTGACCGGGGAGCTGTTTTTT

CDR3 length: 15
D gene: TRBD1
V gene: TRBV19
clone size: NA
J gene: TRBJ2-2
CDR3 protein: CASSSTGVNTGELFF
CDR3 DNA: TGTGCCAGTAGTTCGACAGGGGTGAACACCGGGGAGCTGTTTTTT

CDR3 length: 12
D gene: NA
V gene: TRBV19
clone size: NA
J gene: TRBJ1-1
CDR3 protein: CASSMQYTEAFF
CDR3 DNA: TGTGCCAGTAGTATGCAGTACACTGAAGCTTTCTTT

CDR3 length: 15
D gene: TRBD1
V gene: TRBV14
clone size: NA
J gene: TRBJ1-1
CDR3 protein: CASSPHRTGNTEAFF
CDR3 DNA: TGTGCCAGCAGCCCCCATAGGACAGGCAACACTGAAGCTTTCTTT